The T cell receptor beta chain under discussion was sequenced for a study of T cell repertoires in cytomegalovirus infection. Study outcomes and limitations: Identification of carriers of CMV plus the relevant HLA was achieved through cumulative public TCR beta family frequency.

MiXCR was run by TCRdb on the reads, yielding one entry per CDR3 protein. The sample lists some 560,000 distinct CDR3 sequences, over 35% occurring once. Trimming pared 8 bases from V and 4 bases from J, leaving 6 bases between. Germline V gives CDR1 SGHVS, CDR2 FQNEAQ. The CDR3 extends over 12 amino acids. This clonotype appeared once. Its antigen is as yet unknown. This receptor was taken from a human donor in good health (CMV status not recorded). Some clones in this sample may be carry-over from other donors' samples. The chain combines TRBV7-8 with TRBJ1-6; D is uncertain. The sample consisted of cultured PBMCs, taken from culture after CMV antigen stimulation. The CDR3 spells CASGEYNSPLHF. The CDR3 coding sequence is TGTGCCAGCGGGGAGTATAATTCACCCCTCCACTTT.